The rows below give T cell receptor beta chains drawn from one sample of a study of OX40 agonist ivuxolimab in advanced cancers. Clones were sequenced by immunoSEQ multiplex PCR, and TCRdb holds only the in-frame ones, with some missing. The repertoire consists of over 80,000 clones, with roughly four fifths occurring once and the leading ten covering roughly 5%. Material: CD4+ or CD8+ T cells sorted from blood, obtained in a trial of the OX40 agonist ivuxolimab. Every receptor here comes from an adult with an advanced solid tumor such as melanoma, head and neck, liver or kidney cancer. Both conserved end residues are part of each CDR3. A D gene is named only where the DNA matches it firmly. A clone size is listed for some rows: how often the clone was seen (once, few, many), or a class if it is expanded.

clone_size	v_call	d_call	j_call	cdr3_aa	cdr3_nt
.	TRBV5-1	TRBD1	TRBJ2-7	CASSSNQGASAKEQYF	TGCGCCAGCAGCAGTAACCAGGGGGCATCTGCTAAGGAGCAGTACTTC
.	TRBV5-4	TRBD2	TRBJ2-1	CASSMPTGGTYNEQFF	TGTGCCAGCAGCATGCCCACGGGGGGGACCTACAATGAGCAGTTCTTC
.	TRBV2	TRBD1	TRBJ1-6	CASSGWDRGNSPLHF	TGTGCCAGCAGTGGCTGGGACAGGGGGAATTCACCCCTCCACTTT
.	TRBV7-2	TRBD1	TRBJ1-5	CASSPTGGNQPQHF	TGTGCCAGCAGCCCGACAGGGGGTAATCAGCCCCAGCATTTT
.	TRBV5-1	TRBD2	TRBJ2-1	CASSSLADPFNEQFF	TGCGCCAGCAGCTCACTAGCGGACCCTTTTAATGAGCAGTTCTTC
.	TRBV5-8	.	TRBJ1-5	CASSGLTKAQPQHF	TGTGCCAGCAGCGGACTGACGAAGGCCCAGCCCCAGCATTTT
.	TRBV6-6	TRBD1	TRBJ1-5	CASSRRTGMDQPQHF	TGTGCCAGCAGTCGCCGGACAGGGATGGATCAGCCCCAGCATTTT
.	TRBV5-6	TRBD1	TRBJ1-4	CASSIPTGLGEKLFF	TGTGCCAGCAGCATACCGACAGGGTTGGGTGAAAAACTGTTTTTT
.	TRBV29-1	TRBD1	TRBJ1-1	CSVADRVNTEAFF	TGCAGCGTTGCCGACAGGGTGAACACTGAAGCTTTCTTT
.	TRBV10-3	.	TRBJ1-2	CAIRGGLEGNYGYTF	TGTGCCATCAGGGGGGGGTTGGAGGGGAACTATGGCTACACCTTC
.	TRBV27	.	TRBJ1-3	CASSLTGPGNTIYF	TGTGCCAGCAGTTTAACAGGGCCTGGAAACACCATATATTTT
.	TRBV29-1	.	TRBJ1-1	CSAYLTMNTEAFF	TGCAGCGCATACCTGACAATGAACACTGAAGCTTTCTTT
.	TRBV14	.	TRBJ2-1	CASSRGLGGEQFF	TGTGCCAGCAGCCGCGGACTAGGGGGTGAGCAGTTCTTC
.	TRBV30	.	TRBJ1-1	CAWSPTITGTEAFF	TGTGCCTGGAGTCCAACCATAACGGGGACTGAAGCTTTCTTT
.	TRBV29-1	TRBD1	TRBJ1-2	CSVEGDRGKYGYTF	TGCAGCGTTGAAGGGGACAGGGGCAAGTATGGCTACACCTTC
.	TRBV7-3	.	TRBJ2-3	CASSLAVTDTQYF	TGTGCCAGCAGCTTGGCGGTGACAGATACGCAGTATTTT
.	TRBV27	.	TRBJ2-7	CASSFTGTEQYF	TGTGCCAGCAGTTTCACAGGGACCGAGCAGTACTTC
.	TRBV28	.	TRBJ2-7	CASSLSRERSYEQYF	TGTGCCAGCAGTTTATCCAGGGAAAGGTCCTACGAGCAGTACTTC
.	TRBV6-6	.	TRBJ2-5	CASSYVSGLYQETQYF	TGTGCCAGCAGTTACGTAAGCGGGCTGTACCAAGAGACCCAGTACTTC
.	TRBV7-8	.	TRBJ2-7	CASSPKLYEQYF	TGTGCCAGCAGCCCCAAGCTCTACGAGCAGTACTTC
.	TRBV5-4	TRBD2	TRBJ2-1	CASSLALAGNNEQFF	TGTGCCAGCAGCTTGGCCCTAGCGGGAAATAATGAGCAGTTCTTC
.	TRBV7-3	TRBD1	TRBJ1-2	CASSLTPDRGPYGYTF	TGTGCCAGCAGCTTAACCCCGGACAGGGGCCCGTATGGCTACACCTTC
.	TRBV19	.	TRBJ1-1	CASTRDVNTEAFF	TGTGCCAGTACTAGGGACGTGAACACTGAAGCTTTCTTT
.	TRBV5-1	.	TRBJ2-3	CASTQVGTDTQYF	TGCGCCAGCACTCAGGTGGGCACAGATACGCAGTATTTT
.	TRBV11-2	.	TRBJ2-7	CASSLPTGALSYEQYF	TGTGCCAGCAGCCTACCTACGGGAGCCTTGTCCTACGAGCAGTACTTC
.	TRBV18	TRBD1	TRBJ1-3	CASSPETGAGNTIYF	TGTGCCAGCTCACCCGAAACAGGGGCTGGAAACACCATATATTTT
.	TRBV30	TRBD2	TRBJ2-4	CAWSPGASGGKNIQYF	TGTGCCTGGAGCCCGGGGGCTAGCGGGGGAAAAAACATTCAGTACTTC
.	TRBV15	.	TRBJ2-7	CATSREASSVYEQYF	TGTGCCACCAGCAGAGAGGCTAGTTCGGTTTACGAGCAGTACTTC
.	TRBV9	.	TRBJ1-1	CASSSRGGSQREAFF	TGTGCCAGCAGCTCCCGGGGGGGCAGCCAGCGTGAAGCTTTCTTT
.	TRBV29-1	TRBD2	TRBJ2-5	CSVVAGGETQYF	TGCAGCGTTGTTGCGGGGGGAGAGACCCAGTACTTC
.	TRBV29-1	.	TRBJ1-1	CSGAKGVMNTEAFF	TGCAGCGGCGCGAAGGGGGTTATGAACACTGAAGCTTTCTTT
.	TRBV9	.	TRBJ2-7	CASSAGGTYEQYF	TGTGCCAGCAGCGCAGGGGGGACCTACGAGCAGTACTTC
.	TRBV12-5	.	TRBJ1-2	CASAYPTEVNYGYTF	TGTGCTAGTGCCTACCCCACAGAAGTTAACTATGGCTACACCTTC
.	TRBV19	.	TRBJ2-7	CASRQSDSYEQYF	TGTGCCAGTAGACAATCGGACAGCTACGAGCAGTACTTC
.	TRBV6-1	.	TRBJ2-2	CASSESPGIPGELFF	TGTGCCAGCAGTGAGAGTCCGGGAATCCCCGGGGAGCTGTTTTTT
few	TRBV6-1	.	TRBJ1-2	CASSASGDYGYTF	TGTGCCAGCAGTGCCTCAGGGGACTATGGCTACACCTTC
.	TRBV5-6	.	TRBJ2-4	CASSLAWGDVAKNIQYF	TGTGCCAGCAGCTTGGCGTGGGGAGATGTCGCCAAAAACATTCAGTACTTC
.	TRBV18	.	TRBJ1-2	CASSSGLPSNYGYTF	TGTGCCAGCTCATCCGGGCTCCCCTCTAACTATGGCTACACCTTC
once	TRBV7-8	.	TRBJ1-1	CASSFSRLRTEAFF	TGTGCCAGCAGCTTCAGCAGGCTCAGGACTGAAGCTTTCTTT
.	TRBV21-1	.	TRBJ2-7	CASGAKRPYEQYF	TGTGCCAGCGGGGCCAAACGCCCCTACGAGCAGTACTTC
.	TRBV12-5	.	TRBJ1-3	CASGMARGIISGNTIYF	TGTGCTAGTGGTATGGCCCGGGGTATCATCTCTGGAAACACCATATATTTT
.	TRBV10-3	.	TRBJ1-2	CAITQGGYGYTF	TGTGCCATCACTCAGGGAGGCTATGGCTACACCTTC
.	TRBV10-3	TRBD1	TRBJ1-2	CAISTQGNYGYTF	TGTGCCATCAGTACACAGGGGAACTATGGCTACACCTTC